This record looks at one T cell receptor (beta chain) sequence and its context. This specimen belongs to a study of identifying expanded T cells in peripheral blood. Sequencing was performed with immunoSEQ multiplex PCR; in TCRdb, only in-frame clones are kept and a portion is missing. This table has roughly 75,000 clones, about nine tenths appearing once. Looked up from germline, CDR1 is SGHAT and CDR2 is FQNNGV. The CDR3 spans 16 residues. Trimming took off 4 bases at V and 0 bases at J, with 13 bases between the two ends. This TCR came from a person aged 18-70 years in good health. Sample: blood. This chain joins TRBV11-2 and TRBJ2-1; D tentatively reads TRBD1 or TRBD2 (5 bases each). The CDR3 bases are TGTGCCAGCAGCTCCCGAGGGGCCGGCTCCTACAATGAGCAGTTCTTC. It encodes CASSSRGAGSYNEQFF.